Listed below are T cell receptor beta chains from one sample, sequenced in a study of blood T cell repertoires in COVID-19. Clones were sequenced by immunoSEQ multiplex PCR, and TCRdb holds only the in-frame ones, with some missing. Of about 65,000 clones in the sample, approximately 75% were seen once. Material: peripheral blood. The receptors shown here come from an elderly man with acute or convalescent COVID-19. CDR3s include the opening cysteine and the closing phenylalanine or tryptophan. The D gene is left open where the match is weak.

v_gene | d_gene | CDR3aa
TRBV21-1 | . | CASIPVRGGAGISGNTIYF
TRBV18 | . | CASSPARGGYGYTF
TRBV14 | . | CASSQGTVIYSGYTF
TRBV21-1 | . | CASSTHGDRVGRVSNQPQHF
TRBV20-1 | . | CSASQGGSTEAFF
TRBV6-5 | TRBD1 | CASRQGAYGYTF
TRBV21-1 | . | CASSKQGQAEAFF
TRBV30 | . | CAWNQGNQPQHF
TRBV10-3 | . | CAISENPGSSYEQYF
TRBV4-1 | TRBD1 | CASSQDVRGSSQPQHF
TRBV3-1/TRBV3-2 | . | CASSYTGNTEAFF
TRBV5-5 | . | CASSPPFQGLREKLFF
TRBV18 | TRBD1 | CASSPRQGATEAFF
TRBV13 | TRBD1 | CASSLIRDRGSYEQYF